This paragraph reports one T cell receptor beta chain. These data originate in a study of control samples from healthy donors and cancer patients. The CDR3 sequence is 12 residues long. V lost 8 bases and J lost 5, with 10 bases in between. Germline V CDR1 and CDR2: SNHLY, FYNNEI. Method: immunoSEQ multiplex PCR; TCRdb's copy keeps in-frame clones and lacks some. The repertoire holds approximately 110,000 clones, with approximately 90% as singletons. This TCR was recovered from a woman between 50 and 59 years old in good health. The sample comprised blood. This chain connects TRBV2 to TRBJ1-5; unclear D gene. DNA of the CDR3: TGTGCCAGCCGCCAAGAGTATCAGCCCCAGCATTTT. It codes for CASRQEYQPQHF.